These T cell receptor beta chains were read from a single sample in a study of Graves' ophthalmopathy and Graves' hyperthyroidism. TCRdb re-called the multiplex PCR reads through MiXCR, storing one row per CDR3 protein. The sample records roughly 410,000 distinct CDR3 sequences, 15% to 19% being singletons. Sequencing was performed on peripheral blood. The receptors were sampled from a woman between 18 and 29 years old with stable Graves' hyperthyroidism. Both conserved end residues are part of each CDR3. A D gene is named only where the DNA matches it firmly. Where a row states a size, it is once, few, many or the class of an expanded clone; other rows omit it.

TRBJ1-6	many	NA	TRBV11-3	CASRGREDSPLHF	TGTGCCAGCAGGGGCAGGGAGGATTCACCCCTCCACTTT
TRBJ1-1	many	NA	TRBV20-1	CSARIGTPNTEAFF	TGCAGTGCTAGAATAGGGACACCGAACACTGAAGCTTTCTTT
TRBJ2-7	many	TRBD1	TRBV6-5	CASSYGDRSYEQYF	TGTGCCAGCAGTTACGGGGACAGGTCCTACGAGCAGTACTTC
TRBJ2-7	many	NA	TRBV19	CASMDSSYEQYF	TGTGCCAGTATGGACAGCTCCTACGAGCAGTACTTC
TRBJ1-2	many	NA	TRBV19	CASSIDRGSNGYTF	TGTGCCAGTAGTATAGATCGAGGCAGCAATGGCTACACCTTC
TRBJ1-6	many	NA	TRBV12-3/TRBV12-4	CASTRQSSYNSPLHF	TGTGCCAGCACTAGACAGAGCTCCTATAATTCACCCCTCCACTTT
TRBJ2-7	many	NA	TRBV20-1	CSARGSGRGTYEQYF	TGCAGTGCTAGGGGTTCGGGAAGGGGAACCTACGAGCAGTACTTC
TRBJ2-5	many	TRBD1	TRBV27	CASSMTGGVSGSETQYF	TGTGCCAGCAGTATGACAGGGGGCGTAAGCGGGTCGGAGACCCAGTACTTC
TRBJ2-2	many	NA	TRBV24-1	CATSDLHSRGENTGELFF	TGTGCCACCAGTGATTTGCACTCTAGGGGCGAGAACACCGGGGAGCTGTTTTTT
TRBJ1-2	many	TRBD1	TRBV7-8	CASSQDRAGAGRYGYTF	TGTGCCAGCAGCCAAGACAGGGCTGGGGCCGGGCGCTATGGCTACACCTTC
TRBJ1-2	many	TRBD1	TRBV24-1	CATSDSLSDRGFYGYTF	TGTGCCACCAGTGATTCACTATCGGACAGGGGGTTCTATGGCTACACCTTC
TRBJ2-5	many	NA	TRBV27	CASSRGETQYF	TGTGCCAGCAGCAGGGGTGAGACCCAGTACTTC
TRBJ2-7	many	TRBD1	TRBV12-3/TRBV12-4	CASSPLVLDRAHDEQYF	TGTGCCAGCAGCCCGTTGGTACTGGACAGGGCCCACGACGAGCAGTACTTC
TRBJ1-1	many	NA	TRBV6-2/TRBV6-3	CASSRSQGYGTEAFF	TGTGCCAGCAGTCGCTCTCAGGGTTACGGCACTGAAGCTTTCTTT
TRBJ2-7	many	NA	TRBV12-3/TRBV12-4	CASSSGTNYEQYF	TGTGCCAGCAGTTCTGGGACAAACTACGAGCAGTACTTC
TRBJ1-2	few	NA	TRBV20-1	CSATMGYGASGYGYTF	TGCAGTGCTACAATGGGGTATGGGGCGTCGGGCTATGGCTACACCTTC
TRBJ2-2	many	TRBD1	TRBV7-6	CASSLDNFRQGASGELFF	TGTGCCAGCAGCTTAGACAACTTTAGACAGGGGGCTTCCGGGGAGCTGTTTTTT
TRBJ2-5	many	TRBD2	TRBV6-1	CASSKSGGTQETQYF	TGTGCCAGCAGTAAAAGCGGGGGGACGCAAGAGACCCAGTACTTC
TRBJ1-1	many	NA	TRBV7-2	CASSLAGVQVTEAFF	TGTGCCAGCAGCTTAGCAGGGGTCCAGGTCACTGAAGCTTTCTTT
TRBJ1-6	many	NA	TRBV20-1	CSASDRFSRRALHF	TGCAGTGCTAGTGACCGGTTTTCGAGGCGAGCCCTCCACTTT
TRBJ1-2	many	NA	TRBV19	CASSMDRGGQLGYTF	TGTGCCAGTAGTATGGATCGGGGAGGGCAGCTCGGCTACACCTTC
TRBJ2-4	NA	NA	TRBV5-1	CASSFGGGPSEGIQYF	TGCGCCAGCAGCTTTGGAGGGGGTCCTTCGGAGGGCATTCAGTACTTC
TRBJ2-7	many	NA	TRBV7-2	CASSQSRGEQYF	TGTGCCAGCAGCCAGAGTCGGGGCGAGCAGTACTTC
TRBJ2-6	NA	NA	TRBV6-1	CASQATGSGANVLTF	TGTGCCAGCCAAGCAACAGGGTCCGGGGCCAACGTCCTGACTTTC
TRBJ1-5	many	NA	TRBV6-5	CASTEGGGNQPQHF	TGTGCCAGCACGGAGGGGGGTGGCAATCAGCCCCAGCATTTT
TRBJ1-2	many	NA	TRBV11-2	CASSSYRDGGYYGYTF	TGTGCCAGCAGCTCCTACCGGGACGGAGGGTACTATGGCTACACCTTC
TRBJ2-7	NA	TRBD2	TRBV6-1	CASRTSRGGEYEQYF	TGTGCCAGCAGGACCAGTCGCGGGGGAGAATACGAGCAGTACTTC
TRBJ1-5	many	TRBD1	TRBV12-3/TRBV12-4	CASTSQGALGQPQHF	TGTGCCAGCACCTCTCAGGGGGCGCTTGGTCAGCCCCAGCATTTT
TRBJ2-2	many	NA	TRBV2	CASSDRGRTGELFF	TGTGCCAGCAGTGACAGGGGAAGGACCGGGGAGCTGTTTTTT
TRBJ1-1	NA	NA	TRBV7-2	CASRGPGLNTEAFF	TGTGCCAGCAGAGGCCCGGGTTTGAACACTGAAGCTTTCTTT
TRBJ2-7	many	NA	TRBV6-5	CASSTLAGDYEQYF	TGTGCCAGCAGTACTCTGGCAGGGGACTACGAGCAGTACTTC
TRBJ1-1	many	NA	TRBV7-9	CASSSLGGVTEAFF	TGTGCCAGCAGCAGCCTGGGGGGCGTCACTGAAGCTTTCTTT
TRBJ2-7	many	TRBD1	TRBV11-2	CASSATGGGYEQYF	TGTGCCAGCAGCGCAACAGGGGGCGGATACGAGCAGTACTTC
TRBJ2-2	NA	TRBD1	TRBV6-2/TRBV6-3	CATRQGSTGELFF	TGTGCCACAAGACAGGGGAGCACCGGGGAGCTGTTTTTT
TRBJ2-5	many	NA	TRBV19	CASSTGTRLQETQYF	TGTGCCAGTAGTACTGGGACCCGCCTCCAAGAGACCCAGTACTTC
TRBJ1-2	many	NA	TRBV14	CASSQGQSYGYTF	TGTGCCAGCAGCCAAGGGCAGTCCTATGGCTACACCTTC
TRBJ2-7	many	NA	TRBV6-2/TRBV6-3	CASSYGGGQYEQYF	TGTGCCAGCAGTTACGGCGGGGGCCAGTACGAGCAGTACTTC
TRBJ2-7	many	TRBD1	TRBV5-1	CASAHRQGSYEQYF	TGCGCCAGCGCCCACCGACAGGGGTCCTACGAGCAGTACTTC
TRBJ2-3	NA	TRBD2	TRBV27	CASSLSGTRGTDTQYF	TGTGCCAGCAGTTTATCGGGGACTAGAGGCACAGATACGCAGTATTTT
TRBJ1-6	many	NA	TRBV11-2	CASSLDQGTSLHF	TGTGCCAGCAGCTTAGATCAGGGTACATCCCTCCACTTT
TRBJ1-6	many	NA	TRBV6-1	CASSEANNSPLHF	TGTGCCAGCAGTGAAGCGAATAATTCACCCCTCCACTTT
TRBJ1-2	many	NA	TRBV27	CASSFIDRDDGYTF	TGTGCCAGCAGTTTTATTGATCGGGACGATGGCTACACCTTC
TRBJ2-5	few	TRBD2	TRBV5-1	CASSPPGGQETQYF	TGCGCCAGCAGCCCTCCGGGGGGCCAAGAGACCCAGTACTTC
TRBJ2-7	many	NA	TRBV18	CASNIQGDEQYF	TGTGCCAGCAACATACAGGGTGACGAGCAGTACTTC
TRBJ2-5	many	NA	TRBV3-1	CASSPTAPQETQYF	TGTGCCAGCAGCCCTACCGCACCCCAAGAGACCCAGTACTTC
TRBJ1-1	many	NA	TRBV5-1	CASRKPTGPTEAFF	TGCGCCAGCCGGAAACCCACAGGACCCACTGAAGCTTTCTTT
TRBJ1-1	few	NA	TRBV7-2	CASSPGPLDTEAFF	TGTGCCAGCAGCCCAGGACCATTAGACACTGAAGCTTTCTTT
TRBJ1-2	NA	TRBD1	TRBV24-1	CATSDRTGPGSGYTF	TGTGCCACCAGTGACCGGACAGGCCCGGGGAGTGGCTACACCTTC